The clone carrying this T cell receptor (beta chain) occurred many times. This sample stems from a study of regulatory T cells in long-lasting Graves disease. Stated time point: persistent/refractory GD, antithyroid drugs over 5 years with positive TRAb. Extracted PBMC RNA gave rise to the TCR library. Construction of TCR beta libraries relied on iRepertoire HTBI primers and on Arm-PCR targeting CDR3 regions. One entry per CDR3 protein results from TCRdb running MiXCR on the multiplex PCR reads. The table includes roughly 400,000 distinct CDR3 sequences, around 20% detected once. This CDR3 is built from 17 residues. With 6 bases clipped from V and 0 bases from J, the junction kept 10 bases outside the gene matches.

The specimen was peripheral blood mononuclear cells (PBMCs), collected when the disease was refractory, from a patient treated with antithyroid drugs. The chain joins TRBV12-3 or TRBV12-4 to TRBJ2-2; TRBD2 aligns across 7 bases. This receptor was identified in a female donor with Graves disease. The CDR3 bases are TGTGCCAGCAGCCGGGGTATGAGCGGGGCGAACACCGGGGAGCTGTTTTTT. Translating gives CASSRGMSGANTGELFF.